Given below is one TCR beta chain in context. This sample was taken from a study of memory CD4+ T cells and cytomegalovirus serostatus. V lost 0 bases, J lost 5 bases, and 23 bases lay in between. Germline V gene sequence: CDR1 LNHDA, CDR2 SQIVND (reference sequence). The CDR3 loop spans 19 amino acids. TCRdb's table, derived via immunoSEQ multiplex PCR, lists solely in-frame clones and lacks some. The sample lists tens of thousands of clones; less than 85% were seen once. The sort gate was single viable CD3+CD4+CD8-CD45RO+ cells for memory CD4+ T cells. The V call is TRBV19, the J call TRBJ2-1; D may correspond to TRBD1 or TRBD2 (6 bases each). This receptor was obtained from an adult in good health and CMV-seronegative. Some clones in this sample may be carry-over from other donors' samples. What was sequenced was memory CD4+ T cells from blood. This CDR3 reads CASSIDPGANRVRDNEQFF. The CDR3 DNA reads as TGTGCCAGTAGTATAGATCCGGGGGCAAACCGGGTCAGGGACAATGAGCAGTTCTTC.